This record concerns one T cell receptor (beta chain) sequence. Its antigen is unidentified. This sample is drawn from a study of CD8+ T cells in alopecia areata. Overall study results and limits: Normal skin's resident alphabeta T cells are also sequenced in scalp samples. For lesional scalp, especially alopecia totalis/universalis, clonality was higher than in normal scalp.

Reverse transcribed after extraction, RNA yielded cDNA as the sequencing template. The protocol was immunoSEQ multiplex PCR, while the TCRdb copy is restricted to in-frame clones and leaves out a portion. Here the sample spans roughly 200,000 clones, about 56% being singletons. V lost 0 bases, J lost 3 bases, and 6 bases lay in between. Per the germline V gene, CDR1 is WSHSY and CDR2 is SAAADI. This CDR3 is built from 14 residues. CD4+ and CD8+ T cells were sorted from PBMCs. The chain is built from TRBV10-2 and TRBJ1-5; no clear D. The clonotype originates from a human donor in good health. Sequences were obtained from CD8+ T cells sorted from blood. The CDR3 sequence: CASSESSDNQPQHF. For the CDR3, the DNA is TGCGCCAGCAGTGAGTCGTCGGACAATCAGCCCCAGCATTTT.